This paragraph reports one T cell receptor (beta chain). All glioblastoma patients lacked an isocitrate dehydrogenase mutation. The sample originates from a study of glioma-infiltrating T cells after dendritic cell vaccination. Study-wide context: Samples are from glioblastoma patients in Phase I and II dendritic cell vaccine trials. Patients received three intradermal dendritic cell vaccine injections at biweekly intervals. Treatment, given 2003 to 2012, was autologous tumor lysate-pulsed dendritic cell vaccination.

Sequencing used immunoSEQ multiplex PCR; TCRdb keeps in-frame clones, though not all of them. The table has 75,000 to 100,000 clones, roughly three quarters seen once. The V segment lost 5 bases and the J segment 4 bases; nucleotides outside the gene matches: 11. The CDR3 is 15 amino acids. CDR1 SQVTM and CDR2 ANQGSEA come from the germline V gene. The V call is TRBV29-1, the J call TRBJ1-1; TRBD1 matches at 9 bases. The specimen was blood, collected before dendritic cell vaccination. This receptor was taken from a human donor with glioblastoma. The CDR3 loop is CSVQYTGGRGTEAFF. Written as DNA, the CDR3 is TGCAGCGTTCAGTACACAGGGGGCCGGGGCACTGAAGCTTTCTTT.